These 9 T cell receptor beta chains came from one sample sequenced in a study of blood T cell repertoires in COVID-19. The assay was immunoSEQ multiplex PCR, and TCRdb's table has in-frame clones only and misses some. The table includes under 250,000 clones, roughly 87% detected once. The sample was PBMCs or T cells enriched from blood (not recorded which). All receptors come from a woman aged 30 to 39 with acute COVID-19.

This chain joins TRBV10-1 and TRBJ2-3, with 10 bases fitting TRBD2. V gave up 6 bases and J gave up 3 bases; unmatched junction bases: 3. The CDR3 extends over 14 amino acids. Germline V gene lookup returns CDR1 WNHNN and CDR2 SYGVQD (reference sequence). CDR3: CASSLAGETDTQYF. The CDR3 bases are TGCGCCAGCAGCCTAGCGGGGGAAACAGATACGCAGTATTTT.

Worth noting for this clone: The sample has other DNA sequences that encode this CDR3 too. The chain employs TRBV29-1 and TRBJ1-2; no clear D. Germline V gene data show CDR1 as SQVTM and CDR2 as ANQGSEA. The germline V and J ends were trimmed by 3 bases and 2 bases, with 10 bases remaining between them. The CDR3 contains 13 residues. CDR3 nucleotides: TGCAGCGTTGAGTCCGGGTCAAACTATGGCTACACCTTC. Protein product: CSVESGSNYGYTF.

V gene TRBV28 combines with J gene TRBJ2-3, with TRBD2 identical over 9 bases. The V gene's germline CDR1 is MDHEN and CDR2 SYDVKM. The CDR3 is 17 residues long. The V segment lost 6 bases and the J segment 1 base; nucleotides outside the gene matches: 11. CDR3 sequence: CASSSLTIAGGTDTQYF. The CDR3 region has the DNA TGTGCCAGCAGCTCGTTGACTATAGCGGGGGGCACAGATACGCAGTATTTT. The variable domain in full, with the rest retrieved from reference TRBV28 and TRBJ2-3, is DVKVTQSSRYLVKRTGEKVFLECVQDMDHENMFWYRQDPGLGLRLIYFSYDVKMKEKGDIPEGYSVSREKKERFSLILESASTNQTSMYLCASSSLTIAGGTDTQYFGPGTRLTVL.

The chain joins TRBV10-3 to TRBJ1-4; 7 bases fit TRBD1. V lost 5 bases, J lost 5 bases, and 8 bases stayed unmatched. The CDR3 is 15 amino acids. Germline V gives CDR1 ENHRY, CDR2 SYGVKD. DNA for the CDR3: TGTGCCATCAGTACAAGACAGGGAACGAATGAAAAACTGTTTTTT. It yields the protein CAISTRQGTNEKLFF.

A single count supports this clone. CDR3 sequence (DNA): TGTGCCAGCAGCTATGGACAGGGAGGAGAAAAACTGTTTTTT. Its translation is CASSYGQGGEKLFF. The chain carries TRBV7-2 and TRBJ1-4, with 8 nucleotides matching TRBD1. The CDR3 sequence is 14 residues long. J gave up 8 bases and V 4 bases, and 6 bases lay outside the gene matches. CDR1 is SGHTA, CDR2 FQGNSA, per germline.

The chain uses TRBV4-1 and TRBJ2-7, with TRBD2 matching 9 bases. The CDR3 contains 14 residues. V lost 0 bases to trimming and J lost 6 bases; unmatched junction nucleotides: 3. Germline V CDR1 and CDR2: MGHRA, YSYEKL. The CDR3 coding sequence is TGCGCCAGCAGCCAAGAGGGACTAGCTATCGAGCAGTACTTC. Its protein product is CASSQEGLAIEQYF.

J is TRBJ2-1 and V is TRBV30, with 7 bases fitting TRBD2. V dropped 0 bases and J dropped 8; count of bases not matched to a gene: 4. The CDR3 runs 13 residues. Germline V lookup: CDR1 GTSNPN, CDR2 SVGIG (reference sequence). CDR3 DNA: TGTGCCTGGAGTGTGAGACTAGCCCATGAGCAGTTCTTC. Translating it yields CAWSVRLAHEQFF.

The gene calls are TRBV2 and TRBJ2-5, with TRBD2 matching over 10 bases. The germline V gene has CDR1 SNHLY and CDR2 FYNNEI. V was clipped by 7 bases and J by 5 bases; unmatched bases: 7. CDR3 length equals 14 residues. The CDR3 region has the DNA TGTGCCAGCAAGGCAGCGGGGGGGACCGAGACCCAGTACTTC. As protein: CASKAAGGTETQYF.

There are a few counts of this clone. The chain carries TRBV29-1 and TRBJ2-5; TRBD2 might be the D (5 bases). The germline CDR1 and CDR2 sequences are SQVTM and ANQGSEA. Between the trimmed V and J ends, which lost 1 base and 4 bases, there was a span of 16 bases. There are 15 residues in the CDR3. The DNA for the CDR3 is TGCAGCGTTGAAGGCGGGTTCTCGGTGGGAGAGACCCAGTACTTC. This encodes CSVEGGFSVGETQYF. Combining the CDR3 with reference TRBV29-1 and TRBJ2-5 gives the whole variable domain SAVISQKPSRDICQRGTSLTIQCQVDSQVTMMFWYRQQPGQSLTLIATANQGSEATYESGFVIDKFPISRPNLTFSTLTVSNMSPEDSSIYLCSVEGGFSVGETQYFGPGTRLLVL.